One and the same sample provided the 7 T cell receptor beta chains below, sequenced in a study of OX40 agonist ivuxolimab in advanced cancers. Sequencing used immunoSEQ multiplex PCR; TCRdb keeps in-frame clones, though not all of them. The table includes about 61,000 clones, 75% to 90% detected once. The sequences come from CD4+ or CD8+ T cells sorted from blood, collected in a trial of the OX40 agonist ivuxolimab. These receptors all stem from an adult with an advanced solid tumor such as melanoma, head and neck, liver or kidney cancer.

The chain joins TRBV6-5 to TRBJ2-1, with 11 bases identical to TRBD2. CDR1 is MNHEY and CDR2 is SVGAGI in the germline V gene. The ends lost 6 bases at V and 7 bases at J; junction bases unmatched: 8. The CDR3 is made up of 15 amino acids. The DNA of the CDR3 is TGTGCCAGCAGCCCGGTGGCTAGCGGGAGGAATGAGCAGTTCTTC. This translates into CASSPVASGRNEQFF.

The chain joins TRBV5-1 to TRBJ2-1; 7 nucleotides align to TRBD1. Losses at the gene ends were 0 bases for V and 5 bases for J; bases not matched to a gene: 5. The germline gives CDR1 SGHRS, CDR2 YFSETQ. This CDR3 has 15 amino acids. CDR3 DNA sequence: TGCGCCAGCAGCTTGGTCCCCACAGGGGACAATGAGCAGTTCTTC. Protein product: CASSLVPTGDNEQFF.

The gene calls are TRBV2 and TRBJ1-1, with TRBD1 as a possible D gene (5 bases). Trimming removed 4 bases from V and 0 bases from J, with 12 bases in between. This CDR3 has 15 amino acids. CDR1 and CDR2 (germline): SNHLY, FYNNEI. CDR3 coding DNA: TGTGCCAGCAGTGCCACTTCAGGGCTGAACACTGAAGCTTTCTTT. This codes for CASSATSGLNTEAFF.

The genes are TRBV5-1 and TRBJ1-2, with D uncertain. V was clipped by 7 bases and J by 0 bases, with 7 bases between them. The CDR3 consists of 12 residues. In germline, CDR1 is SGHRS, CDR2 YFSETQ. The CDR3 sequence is CASRGANYGYTF. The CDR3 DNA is TGCGCCAGCCGAGGAGCTAACTATGGCTACACCTTC.

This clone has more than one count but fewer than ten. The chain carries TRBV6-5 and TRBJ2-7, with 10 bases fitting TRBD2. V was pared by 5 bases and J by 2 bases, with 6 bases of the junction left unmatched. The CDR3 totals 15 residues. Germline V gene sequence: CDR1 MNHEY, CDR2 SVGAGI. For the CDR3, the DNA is TGTGCCAGCAGTCTAACTAGCGGGGATACCTACGAGCAGTACTTC. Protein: CASSLTSGDTYEQYF.

CDR3 nucleotide sequence: TGTGCCAGCAGTTCCCCACACGAGGGCAACACCATATATTTT. Its translation: CASSSPHEGNTIYF. The chain joins TRBV6-5 to TRBJ1-3; D is unclear. The V gene's germline CDR1 is MNHEY and CDR2 SVGAGI. Between the trimmed V and J ends, which lost 4 bases and 7 bases, there was a span of 14 bases. This CDR3 contains 14 residues.

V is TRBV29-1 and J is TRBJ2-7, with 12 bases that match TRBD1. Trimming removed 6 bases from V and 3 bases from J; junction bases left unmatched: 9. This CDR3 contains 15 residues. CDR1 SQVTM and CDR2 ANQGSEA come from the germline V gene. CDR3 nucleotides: TGCAGCGTGAGGGTAGGGACAGGGGGCAACTACGAGCAGTACTTC. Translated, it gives CSVRVGTGGNYEQYF.